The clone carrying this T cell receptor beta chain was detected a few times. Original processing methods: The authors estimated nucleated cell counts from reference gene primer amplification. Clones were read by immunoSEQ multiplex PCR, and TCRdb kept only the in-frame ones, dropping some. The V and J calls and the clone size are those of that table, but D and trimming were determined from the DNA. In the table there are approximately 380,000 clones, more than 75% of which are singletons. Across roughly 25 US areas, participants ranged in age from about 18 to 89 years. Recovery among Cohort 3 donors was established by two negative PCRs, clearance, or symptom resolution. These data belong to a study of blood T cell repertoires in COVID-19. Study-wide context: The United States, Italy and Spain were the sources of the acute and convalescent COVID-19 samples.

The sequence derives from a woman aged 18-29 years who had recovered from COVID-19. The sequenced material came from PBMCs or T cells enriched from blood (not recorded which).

CDR3 coding DNA: TGTGCCAGCAGCTGGGACAGTAATCAGCCCCAGCATTTT. Its protein product is CASSWDSNQPQHF. The chain links TRBV6-4 to TRBJ1-5, with 7 bases matching TRBD1. Germline V lookup: CDR1 MRHNA, CDR2 SNTAGT. V gave up 6 bases and J gave up 4 bases; unmatched junction bases: 3. The CDR3 covers 13 residues.